This T cell receptor beta chain was documented in a study of blood T cell repertoires in COVID-19. The table came from immunoSEQ multiplex PCR; TCRdb's copy has only in-frame clones and leaves some out. The sample includes about 200,000 clones, about 88% seen only once; the top ten take more than 8.5%. Source material: peripheral blood. The receptor was isolated from a woman in her 50s with COVID-19, enrolled during active disease.

The CDR3 sequence is CASRTGQGFGNTIYF. The CDR3 DNA reads as TGTGCCAGTAGGACGGGACAGGGGTTCGGAAACACCATATATTTT. The V gene is TRBV19, the J gene TRBJ1-3; TRBD1 matches 10 bases. The CDR3 spans 15 residues. Per germline, CDR1 LNHDA and CDR2 SQIVND (reference sequence). V trimming: 6 bases; J trimming: 4 bases; junction bases outside the gene matches: 6.